The sequence of this T cell receptor beta chain was determined in a study of CD8 T cell repertoires and HIV-1 epitope variants. Study-wide background: Control wells had CMV/EBV/flu peptides, negative Ebola AY9, or no peptide. T cells were cultured for more than 9 days with cytokines added on days 3 and 7.

Points on this clone: Its antigen is not identified.

Sequencing of TCR beta CDR3 used immunoSEQ survey depth. Assay: immunoSEQ multiplex PCR; the TCRdb copy retains only in-frame clones and omits some. The sample shows 5,800 or so clones, 60% to 75% of them seen only once. Overall study results and limits: Five or six clonotypes recognized Nef KF9, one HW9, none TAALDMSHF.

The V gene end was trimmed by 4 bases and the J gene end by 3 bases; junction bases not matched to a gene: 10. Germline values: CDR1 SGHVS, CDR2 FQNEAQ. The CDR3 is 16 amino acids. The genes are TRBV7-8 and TRBJ2-7; TRBD1 agrees at 9 bases. The receptor was derived from a male donor with HIV. The source material was cultured CD8+ T cells derived from PBMCs. The CDR3, as DNA: TGTGCCAGCAGCTCTTACTCCGGGACAGGGTTCTACGAGCAGTACTTC. Translating gives CASSSYSGTGFYEQYF. The full variable domain, rest sourced from reference TRBV7-8 and TRBJ2-7, is GAGVSQSPRYKVAKRGQDVALRCDPISGHVSLFWYQQALGQGPEFLTYFQNEAQLDKSGLPSDRFFAERPEGSVSTLKIQRTQQEDSAVYLCASSSYSGTGFYEQYFGPGTRLTVT.